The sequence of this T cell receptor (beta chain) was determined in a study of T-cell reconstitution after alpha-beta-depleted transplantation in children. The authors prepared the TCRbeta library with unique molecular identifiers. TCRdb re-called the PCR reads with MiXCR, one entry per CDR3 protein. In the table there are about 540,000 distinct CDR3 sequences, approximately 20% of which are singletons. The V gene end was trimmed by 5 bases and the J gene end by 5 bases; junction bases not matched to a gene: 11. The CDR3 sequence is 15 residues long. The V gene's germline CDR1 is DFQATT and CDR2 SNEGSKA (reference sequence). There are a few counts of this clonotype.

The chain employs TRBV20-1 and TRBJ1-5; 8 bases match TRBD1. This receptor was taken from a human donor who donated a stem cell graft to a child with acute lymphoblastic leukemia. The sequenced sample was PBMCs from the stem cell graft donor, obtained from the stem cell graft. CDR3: CSAPKPGGKDQPQHF. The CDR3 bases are TGCAGTGCTCCCAAACCAGGGGGCAAGGATCAGCCCCAGCATTTT.